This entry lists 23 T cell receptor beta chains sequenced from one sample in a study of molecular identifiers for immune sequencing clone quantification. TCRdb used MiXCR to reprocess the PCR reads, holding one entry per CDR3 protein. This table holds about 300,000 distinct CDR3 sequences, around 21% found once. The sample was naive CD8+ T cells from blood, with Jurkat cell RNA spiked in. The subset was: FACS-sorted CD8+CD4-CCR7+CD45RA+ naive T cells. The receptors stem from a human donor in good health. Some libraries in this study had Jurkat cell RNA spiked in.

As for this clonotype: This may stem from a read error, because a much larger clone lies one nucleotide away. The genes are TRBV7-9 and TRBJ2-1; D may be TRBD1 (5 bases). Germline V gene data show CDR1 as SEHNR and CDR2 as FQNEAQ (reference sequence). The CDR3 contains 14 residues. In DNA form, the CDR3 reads TGTGCCAGCAGCTTACAGGGTCCCTACAATGAGCAGCTCTTC. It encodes CASSLQGPYNEQLF.

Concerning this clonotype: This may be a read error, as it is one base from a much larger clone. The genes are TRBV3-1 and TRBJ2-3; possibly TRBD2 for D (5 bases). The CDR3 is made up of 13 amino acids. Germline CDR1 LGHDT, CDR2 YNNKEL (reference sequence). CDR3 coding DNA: TGTGCCAGCAGAAACACGGGAACAGATGCGCAGTATTTT. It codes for CASRNTGTDAQYF.

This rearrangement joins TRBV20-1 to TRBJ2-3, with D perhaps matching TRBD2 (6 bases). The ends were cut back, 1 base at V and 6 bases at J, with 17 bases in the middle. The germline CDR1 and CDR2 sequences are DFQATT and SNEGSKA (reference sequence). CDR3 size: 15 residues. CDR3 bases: TGCAGTGCTAGAGTACCCAGGGAGGACTCTGATACGCAGTATTTT. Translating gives CSARVPREDSDTQYF.

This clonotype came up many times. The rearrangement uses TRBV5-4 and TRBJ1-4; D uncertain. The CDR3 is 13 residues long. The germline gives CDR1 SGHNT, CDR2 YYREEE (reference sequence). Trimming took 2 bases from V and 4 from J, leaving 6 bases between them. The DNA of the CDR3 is TGTGCCAGCAGCTTATCGGTTAATGAAAAACTGTTTTTT. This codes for CASSLSVNEKLFF.

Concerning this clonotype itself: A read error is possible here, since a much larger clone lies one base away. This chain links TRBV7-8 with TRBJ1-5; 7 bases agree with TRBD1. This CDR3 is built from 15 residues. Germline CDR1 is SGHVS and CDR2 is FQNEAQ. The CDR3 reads CATSLEGQSNQPQHF. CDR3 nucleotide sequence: TGTGCCACCAGCTTAGAGGGACAGAGCAATCAGCCCCAGCATTTT. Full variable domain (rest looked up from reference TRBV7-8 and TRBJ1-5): GAGVSQSPRYKVAKRGQDVALRCDPISGHVSLFWYQQALGQGPEFLTYFQNEAQLDKSGLPSDRFFAERPEGSVSTLKIQRTQQEDSAVYLCATSLEGQSNQPQHFGDGTRLSIL.

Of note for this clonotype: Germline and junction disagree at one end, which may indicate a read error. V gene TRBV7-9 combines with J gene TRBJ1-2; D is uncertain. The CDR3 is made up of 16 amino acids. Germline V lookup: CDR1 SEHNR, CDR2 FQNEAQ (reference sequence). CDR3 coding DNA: TGTGCCAGCAGCTTAGGAGGAAGCTGGGTTAACTATAGCTACACCTTC. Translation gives CASSLGGSWVNYSYTF.

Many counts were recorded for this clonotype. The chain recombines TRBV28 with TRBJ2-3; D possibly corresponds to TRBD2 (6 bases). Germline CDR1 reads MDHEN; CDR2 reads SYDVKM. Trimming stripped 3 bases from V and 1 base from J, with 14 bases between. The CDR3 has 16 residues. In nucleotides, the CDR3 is TGTGCCAGCAGTTTTTCCGTAGCGGACCGCACAGATACGCAGTATTTT. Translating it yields CASSFSVADRTDTQYF.

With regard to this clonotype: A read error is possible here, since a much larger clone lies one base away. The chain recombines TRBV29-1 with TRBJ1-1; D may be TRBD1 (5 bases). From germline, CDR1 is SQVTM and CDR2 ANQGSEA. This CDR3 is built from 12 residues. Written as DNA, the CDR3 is TGCAGCGCTGGGACCGAGAACACTGGAGCTTTCTTT. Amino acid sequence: CSAGTENTGAFF.

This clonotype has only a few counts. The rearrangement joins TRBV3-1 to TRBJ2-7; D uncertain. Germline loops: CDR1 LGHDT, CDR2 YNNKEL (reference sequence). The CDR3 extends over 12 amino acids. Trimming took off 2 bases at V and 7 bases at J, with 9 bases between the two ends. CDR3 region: CASSQQFEEQYF. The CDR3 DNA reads TGTGCCAGCAGCCAACAATTTGAAGAGCAGTACTTC.

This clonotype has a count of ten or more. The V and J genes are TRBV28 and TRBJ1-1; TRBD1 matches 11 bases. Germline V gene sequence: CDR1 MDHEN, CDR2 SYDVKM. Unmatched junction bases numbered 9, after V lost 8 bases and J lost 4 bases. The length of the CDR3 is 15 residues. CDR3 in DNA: TGTGCCAGCGGTCAAGACGGGACAGGGGGCACTGAAGCTTTCTTT. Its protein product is CASGQDGTGGTEAFF.

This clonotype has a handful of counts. The chain's CDR3 is CASSFDYYQEFTPLSLGTQYF. The DNA of the CDR3 is TGTGCCAGCAGCTTCGACTATTACCAAGAGTTTACTCCCCTCTCGTTAGGGACCCAGTACTTC. The gene calls are TRBV11-2 and TRBJ2-5; D perhaps matches TRBD2 (5 bases). The CDR3 contains 21 residues. CDR1 is SGHAT and CDR2 is FQNNGV in the germline V gene. Trimming shortened V by 3 bases and J by 7 bases, and 36 bases separated the two germline ends. Looking up the rest from reference TRBV11-2 and TRBJ2-5 gives the full variable domain: EAGVAQSPRYKIIEKRQSVAFWCNPISGHATLYWYQQILGQGPKLLIQFQNNGVVDDSQLPKDRFSAERLKGVDSTLKIQPAKLEDSAVYLCASSFDYYQEFTPLSLGTQYFGPGTRLLVL.

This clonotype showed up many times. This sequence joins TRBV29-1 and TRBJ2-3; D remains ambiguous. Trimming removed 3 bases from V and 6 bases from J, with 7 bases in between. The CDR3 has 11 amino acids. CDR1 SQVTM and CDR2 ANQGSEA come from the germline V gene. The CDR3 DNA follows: TGCAGCGTTGACCTTGGGGATACGCAGTATTTT. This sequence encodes CSVDLGDTQYF.

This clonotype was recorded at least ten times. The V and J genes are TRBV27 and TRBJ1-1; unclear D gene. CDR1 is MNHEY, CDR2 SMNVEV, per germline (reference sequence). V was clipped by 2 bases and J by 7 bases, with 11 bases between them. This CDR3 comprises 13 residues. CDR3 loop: CASSLGVDFEAFF. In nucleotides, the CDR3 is TGTGCCAGCAGTTTAGGGGTGGATTTTGAAGCTTTCTTT.

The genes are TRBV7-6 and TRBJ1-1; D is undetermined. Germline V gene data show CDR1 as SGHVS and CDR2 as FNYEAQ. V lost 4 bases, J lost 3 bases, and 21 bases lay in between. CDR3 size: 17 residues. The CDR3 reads CASSSLPSETGDTEAFF. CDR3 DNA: TGTGCCAGCAGCTCCCTCCCTAGCGAGACCGGTGACACTGAAGCTTTCTTT.

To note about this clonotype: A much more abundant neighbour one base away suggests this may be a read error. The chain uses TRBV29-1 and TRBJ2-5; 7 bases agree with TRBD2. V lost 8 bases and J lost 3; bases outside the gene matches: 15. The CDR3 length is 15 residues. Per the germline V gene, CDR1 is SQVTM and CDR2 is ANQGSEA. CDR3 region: CSSLGGEVAEETQYF. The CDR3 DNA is TGCAGCTCACTTGGGGGGGAGGTCGCCGAAGAGACCCAGTACTTC.

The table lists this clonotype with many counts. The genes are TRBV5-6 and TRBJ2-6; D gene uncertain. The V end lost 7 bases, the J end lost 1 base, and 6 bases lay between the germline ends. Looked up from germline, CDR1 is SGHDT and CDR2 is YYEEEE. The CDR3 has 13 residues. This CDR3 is CASCPSGANVLTF. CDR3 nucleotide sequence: TGTGCCAGCTGCCCGTCTGGGGCCAACGTCCTGACTTTC.

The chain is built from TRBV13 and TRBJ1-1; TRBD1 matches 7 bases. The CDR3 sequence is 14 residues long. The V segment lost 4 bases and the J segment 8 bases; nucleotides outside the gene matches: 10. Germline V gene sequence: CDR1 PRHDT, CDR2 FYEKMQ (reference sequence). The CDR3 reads CASSSSSGTEEAFF. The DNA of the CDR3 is TGTGCCAGCAGCTCCTCATCCGGGACAGAAGAAGCTTTCTTT.

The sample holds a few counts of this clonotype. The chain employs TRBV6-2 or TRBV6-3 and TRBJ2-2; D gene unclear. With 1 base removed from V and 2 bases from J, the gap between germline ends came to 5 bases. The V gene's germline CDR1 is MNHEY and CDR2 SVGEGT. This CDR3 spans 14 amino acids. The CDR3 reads CASSYYTNTGELFF. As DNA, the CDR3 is TGTGCCAGCAGTTACTATACTAACACCGGGGAGCTGTTTTTT.

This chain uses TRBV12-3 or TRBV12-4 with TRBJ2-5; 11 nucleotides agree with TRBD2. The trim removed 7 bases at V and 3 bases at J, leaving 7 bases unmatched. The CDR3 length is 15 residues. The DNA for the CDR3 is TGTGCCAGCAATAGACTAGCGGGAAAAGAAGAGACCCAGTACTTC. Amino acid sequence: CASNRLAGKEETQYF.

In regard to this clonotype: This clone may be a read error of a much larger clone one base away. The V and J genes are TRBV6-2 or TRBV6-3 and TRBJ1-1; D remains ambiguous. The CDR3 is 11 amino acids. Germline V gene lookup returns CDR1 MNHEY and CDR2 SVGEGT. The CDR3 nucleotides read TGTGCCAGCGGTTACGCGGGTATGGCTTTCTTT. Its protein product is CASGYAGMAFF.

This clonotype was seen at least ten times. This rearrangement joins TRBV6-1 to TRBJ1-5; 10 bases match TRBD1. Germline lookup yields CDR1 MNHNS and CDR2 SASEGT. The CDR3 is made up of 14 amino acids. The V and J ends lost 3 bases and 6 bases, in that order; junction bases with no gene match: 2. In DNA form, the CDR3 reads TGTGCCAGCAGTGACGGGACAGGGGTTCAGCCCCAGCATTTT. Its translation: CASSDGTGVQPQHF.

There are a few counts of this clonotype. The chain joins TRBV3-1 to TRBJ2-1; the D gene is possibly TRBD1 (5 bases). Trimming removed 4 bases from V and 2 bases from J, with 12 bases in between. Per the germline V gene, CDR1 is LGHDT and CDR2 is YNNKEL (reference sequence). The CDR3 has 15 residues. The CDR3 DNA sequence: TGTGCCAGCAGCCCTTCCGAAGGGGCCTACAATGAGCAGTTCTTC. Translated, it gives CASSPSEGAYNEQFF.

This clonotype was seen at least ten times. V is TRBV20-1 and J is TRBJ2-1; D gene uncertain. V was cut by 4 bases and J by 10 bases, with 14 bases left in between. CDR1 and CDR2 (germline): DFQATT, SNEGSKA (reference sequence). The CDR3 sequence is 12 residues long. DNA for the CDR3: TGCAGTGCTACCCGCCCTATGGGAGAGCAGTTCTTC. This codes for CSATRPMGEQFF.